The 24 T cell receptor beta chains in this list originate from one sample, sequenced in a study of T cells after yellow fever vaccination. TCRdb passed the 5' RACE reads through MiXCR, listing each CDR3 protein once. The table shows approximately 240,000 distinct CDR3 sequences, with 3.6% occurring only once. Sample: PBMCs, taken 15 days after the yellow fever booster vaccination. These receptor sequences come from a man in his late teens or twenties who received the YFV17D yellow fever vaccine.

The chain is built from TRBV20-1 and TRBJ2-3; 10 bases are shared with TRBD2. The CDR3 runs to 15 residues. J was trimmed by 1 base and V by 2 bases; bases with no gene match: 3. Looked up from germline, CDR1 is DFQATT and CDR2 is SNEGSKA (reference sequence). DNA for the CDR3: TGCAGTGCTAGACCTAGCGGGGGCGGCACAGATACGCAGTATTTT. Its translation: CSARPSGGGTDTQYF.

In its sample, this clonotype was seen many times. This chain uses TRBV7-2 with TRBJ2-1, with D unresolved. Trimming left V 5 bases short and J 2 bases short, with 19 bases between. The CDR3 loop spans 17 amino acids. The germline CDR1 and CDR2 sequences are SGHTA and FQGNSA. The CDR3 sequence is CASSPDPPRYAYNEQFF. CDR3 bases: TGTGCCAGCAGCCCAGATCCCCCCCGCTATGCCTACAATGAGCAGTTCTTC.

Ten or more counts support this clonotype. This CDR3 is CASSQTGTGGAPLHF. The CDR3 region has the DNA TGTGCCAGCAGCCAGACCGGGACAGGGGGAGCACCCCTCCACTTT. The rearrangement uses TRBV3-1 and TRBJ1-6, with 11 bases identical to TRBD1. Germline V gene data show CDR1 as LGHDT and CDR2 as YNNKEL (reference sequence). CDR3 size: 15 residues. Trimming at V came to 3 bases and at J to 11 bases, leaving 6 bases not matched to a gene.

This clonotype showed up many times. The J gene is TRBJ2-2, the V gene TRBV5-1, with D unresolved. V dropped 6 bases and J dropped 2 bases, with 11 bases sitting between them. The CDR3 covers 14 residues. The germline V gene has CDR1 SGHRS and CDR2 YFSETQ. CDR3 bases: TGCGCCAGCACGATGCGGATAAACACCGGGGAGCTGTTTTTT. It specifies CASTMRINTGELFF.

This clonotype showed up just a few times. This chain uses TRBV30 with TRBJ1-2; D unclear. Germline CDR1 and CDR2: GTSNPN and SVGIG (reference sequence). Trimming removed 1 base at V and 3 bases at J, with 9 bases between. The CDR3 has 13 residues. CDR3 residues: CAWSAKMDYGYTF. The CDR3 nucleotides read TGTGCCTGGAGTGCTAAGATGGACTATGGCTACACCTTC.

The table lists this clonotype with many counts. The rearrangement uses TRBV7-2 and TRBJ2-5; a weak D match, TRBD2 (7 bases). Deletions cut 5 bases from V and 2 bases from J, with 21 bases between. Germline values: CDR1 SGHTA, CDR2 FQGNSA. There are 17 residues in the CDR3. The CDR3 DNA is TGTGCCAGCAGCCCCGGCCCCGGGGGGCCAACGCAAGAGACCCAGTACTTC. Its protein product is CASSPGPGGPTQETQYF.

The chain has TRBV18 and TRBJ1-1, with a tentative D call TRBD1 (5 bases). The CDR3 spans 14 residues. The germline V gene encodes CDR1 KGHSH and CDR2 LQKENI. Trimming stripped 2 bases from V and 6 bases from J, with 13 bases between. The chain's CDR3 is CASSPTLQGPEAFF. CDR3 in DNA: TGTGCCAGCTCACCAACTCTTCAGGGACCTGAAGCTTTCTTT.

This clonotype was seen many times. The chain employs TRBV9 and TRBJ2-3; no firm D call. The germline V and J ends were trimmed by 0 bases and 5 bases, with 4 bases remaining between them. The CDR3 has 12 residues. Germline CDR1 reads SGDLS; CDR2 reads YYNGEE. In DNA, the CDR3 is TGTGCCAGCAGCGTAGAGAGAGATACGCAGTATTTT. It encodes CASSVERDTQYF.

This clonotype was recorded many times. DNA of the CDR3: TGTGCCAGCAGTACCGGGACGGGGAAAAATCAGCCCCAGCATTTT. It codes for CASSTGTGKNQPQHF. The V call is TRBV7-9, the J call TRBJ1-5; possibly TRBD1 for D (5 bases). The germline V and J ends were trimmed by 6 bases and 4 bases, with 16 bases remaining between them. This CDR3 contains 15 residues. The germline V gene encodes CDR1 SEHNR and CDR2 FQNEAQ (reference sequence).

This clonotype was seen at least ten times. The chain uses TRBV25-1 and TRBJ2-1; 7 bases align to TRBD1. The CDR3 contains 17 residues. V gave up 1 base and J gave up 4 bases; unmatched junction bases: 10. Germline-derived CDR1 and CDR2 are MGHDK and SYGVNS. Here the CDR3 DNA reads TGTGCCAGCAGTGAATTTGCCACAGGGGCTTTGTACAATGAGCAGTTCTTC. Translation gives CASSEFATGALYNEQFF.

The table lists this clonotype with a count of one. Just one base apart from a much larger clone, this may be a read error. The V call is TRBV5-1, the J call TRBJ2-6, with D tentatively TRBD2 (6 bases). CDR1 and CDR2 from the germline V gene are SGHRS and YFSETQ. This CDR3 is built from 15 residues. The CDR3 spells CASTYRRGGANVVTF. DNA of the CDR3: TGCGCCAGCACATACCGTCGCGGAGGGGCCAACGTCGTGACTTTC.

This clonotype has ten or more counts. V and J are TRBV5-1 and TRBJ2-7, with 7 bases matching TRBD1. After removal of 3 bases from V and 1 base from J, the junction contained 1 base not matched to a gene. The CDR3 is made up of 13 amino acids. Germline values: CDR1 SGHRS, CDR2 YFSETQ. CDR3 DNA sequence: TGCGCCAGCAGCTCGGGACAGTCCTACGAGCAGTACTTC. Encoded protein: CASSSGQSYEQYF.

This clonotype was counted many times. The rearrangement joins TRBV4-3 to TRBJ1-1, with D perhaps TRBD1 (5 bases). The V gene's germline CDR1 is LGHNA and CDR2 YSLEER. V was clipped by 2 bases and J by 0 bases, with 10 bases between them. The CDR3 sequence is 15 residues long. CDR3 amino acids: CASSQTEDMNTEAFF. The CDR3 DNA reads as TGCGCCAGCAGCCAAACGGAGGACATGAACACTGAAGCTTTCTTT.

The V gene is TRBV30, the J gene TRBJ2-5, with 10 bases that match TRBD2. The CDR3 consists of 15 residues. Germline V gene lookup returns CDR1 GTSNPN and CDR2 SVGIG (reference sequence). V lost 3 bases and J lost 2; bases outside the gene matches: 6. The CDR3 reads CAWSKAGGKQETQYF. The CDR3 nucleotides read TGTGCCTGGAGCAAAGCGGGGGGGAAGCAAGAGACCCAGTACTTC.

This chain links TRBV19 with TRBJ2-5; weak D call: TRBD2 (7 bases). CDR1 is LNHDA and CDR2 is SQIVND in the germline V gene (reference sequence). The V end was cut by 10 bases, the J end by 0 bases, with 12 bases between. CDR3 size: 13 residues. The CDR3 DNA is TGTGCCACTAAGGGGGGGCACCAAGAGACCCAGTACTTC. Its translation is CATKGGHQETQYF.

This clonotype has a count of ten or more. V is TRBV15 and J is TRBJ1-1, with no clear D. V was cut by 5 bases and J by 5 bases, with 15 bases left in between. The CDR3 runs to 14 residues. From germline, CDR1 is LNHNV and CDR2 YYDKDF (reference sequence). This chain's CDR3 is CATSASWGKTEAFF. Here the CDR3 DNA reads TGTGCCACCAGCGCCTCGTGGGGTAAGACTGAAGCTTTCTTT.

This clonotype was seen a handful of times. The V call is TRBV7-3, the J call TRBJ2-7, with 10 nucleotides matching TRBD1. Germline-derived CDR1 and CDR2 are SGHTA and FQGTGA. The length of the CDR3 is 14 residues. The V segment lost 8 bases and the J segment 3 bases; nucleotides outside the gene matches: 7. The CDR3 spells CASGRDRGHYEQYV. CDR3 coding DNA: TGTGCCAGCGGTCGGGACAGGGGTCACTACGAGCAGTACGTC.

The table lists this clonotype with many counts. This rearrangement joins TRBV12-3 or TRBV12-4 to TRBJ2-6; no clear D gene. CDR3 length: 18 amino acids. Trimming removed 2 bases at V and 0 bases at J, with 14 bases between. For the CDR3, the DNA is TGTGCCAGCAGTTTAAATTCAGAGAGCGTCTCTGGGGCCAACGTCCTGACTTTC. Its translation is CASSLNSESVSGANVLTF.

This clonotype showed up many times. The chain carries TRBV12-3 or TRBV12-4 and TRBJ2-6; D is undetermined. The CDR3 is 13 residues long. With 5 bases removed from V and 1 base from J, the gap between germline ends came to 3 bases. The CDR3 here is CASSLSGANVLTF. CDR3 coding DNA: TGTGCCAGCAGTCTATCTGGGGCCAACGTCCTGACTTTC.

The J gene is TRBJ1-2, the V gene TRBV30; TRBD1 agrees at 7 bases. The germline V gene has CDR1 GTSNPN and CDR2 SVGIG (reference sequence). This CDR3 has 13 residues. V lost 4 bases, J lost 0 bases, and 2 bases stayed unmatched. CDR3 DNA: TGTGCCTGGACTGGGACAGCTAACTATGGCTACACCTTC. Protein sequence: CAWTGTANYGYTF. Based on the CDR3 plus reference TRBV30 and TRBJ1-2, the full variable domain is SQTIHQWPATLVQPVGSPLSLECTVEGTSNPNLYWYRQAAGRGLQLLFYSVGIGQISSEVPQNLSASRPQDRQFILSSKKLLLSDSGFYLCAWTGTANYGYTFGSGTRLTVV.

This clonotype occurred many times. This rearrangement joins TRBV12-3 or TRBV12-4 to TRBJ2-3; D is perhaps TRBD2 (7 bases). CDR3 size: 15 residues. V gave up 8 bases and J gave up 2 bases, with 17 bases separating them. CDR3 coding DNA: TGTGCCAGCGCCCCCCGGGGGGCCAACACAGATACGCAGTATTTT. It codes for CASAPRGANTDTQYF.

This clonotype was detected ten times or more. The rearrangement links TRBV12-3 or TRBV12-4 to TRBJ1-5, with D possibly TRBD1 on 5 matching bases. The CDR3 has 14 amino acids. Trimming cost V 4 bases and J 5 bases, with 12 bases left between them. The CDR3 region is CASSYQGFYQPQHF. CDR3 DNA: TGTGCCAGCAGTTATCAGGGTTTTTATCAGCCCCAGCATTTT.

This clonotype occurred a few times. The chain uses TRBV4-3 and TRBJ2-3; the match to TRBD2 covers 8 bases. The V gene end was trimmed by 0 bases and the J gene end by 3 bases; junction bases not matched to a gene: 8. The CDR3 contains 17 residues. CDR1 and CDR2 from the germline V gene are LGHNA and YSLEER. The CDR3 bases are TGCGCCAGCAGCCAAGATCTTCCGGGGGGGCAAACAGATACGCAGTATTTT. Its translation is CASSQDLPGGQTDTQYF.

This clonotype was observed many times. The rearrangement joins TRBV5-1 to TRBJ2-7; D ambiguous. V lost 4 bases to trimming and J lost 6 bases, with 20 bases between them. Per germline, CDR1 SGHRS and CDR2 YFSETQ. The CDR3 runs 15 residues. This CDR3 is CASSGTQTQMGEQYF. The CDR3 DNA is TGCGCCAGCAGCGGTACCCAGACTCAAATGGGCGAGCAGTACTTC.